This is a list of T cell receptor beta chains from one sample in a study of identical twins. TCRdb reprocessed the 5' RACE reads via MiXCR and lists one record per CDR3 protein. The sample lists hundreds of thousands of distinct CDR3 sequences; 7.5% were seen once. These data are also associated with another study on yellow fever vaccine responses in identical twins.

The specimen was memory (CD45RO+) T cells sorted from blood. These receptors were taken from a woman between 18 and 29 years old in good health. Each CDR3 is given with its conserved first and last residue. Each record gives: V gene, D gene, J gene, clone size, CDR3 DNA, CDR3 protein. The D gene is left open where the match is weak. Some rows have no size entry. The others give once, few or many, or a class for an expanded clone.

V: TRBV6-2/TRBV6-3; D: NA; J: TRBJ2-2; size: NA; DNA: TGTGCCAGCATACCCTCGATGAACACCGGGGAGCTGTTTTTT; CDR3: CASIPSMNTGELFF
V: TRBV30; D: NA; J: TRBJ2-1; size: NA; DNA: TGTGCCTGGAGCCCTACCCCCAATGAGCAGTTCTTC; CDR3: CAWSPTPNEQFF
V: TRBV9; D: NA; J: TRBJ1-2; size: few; DNA: TGTGCCAGCAGCGTAGTGTCGGGGGGCTACACCTTC; CDR3: CASSVVSGGYTF
V: TRBV7-9; D: NA; J: TRBJ2-7; size: NA; DNA: TGTGCCAGCAGCCCGGGGGACGACGAGCAGTACTTC; CDR3: CASSPGDDEQYF
V: TRBV5-1; D: NA; J: TRBJ2-3; size: NA; DNA: TGCGCCAGCAGCCGGGACGTGGATACGCAGTATTTT; CDR3: CASSRDVDTQYF
V: TRBV5-1; D: TRBD1; J: TRBJ2-1; size: many; DNA: TGCGCCAGCAGCACCAGACAGGGGGCCGGTGAGCAGTTCTTC; CDR3: CASSTRQGAGEQFF
V: TRBV2; D: TRBD1; J: TRBJ1-6; size: NA; DNA: TGTGCCAGCTGCAAGGACAGGGAGTATAATTCACCCCTCCACTTT; CDR3: CASCKDREYNSPLHF
V: TRBV10-1; D: TRBD1; J: TRBJ2-7; size: many; DNA: TGCGCCAGCAGTGGACAGGGGATCTACGAGCAGTACTTC; CDR3: CASSGQGIYEQYF
V: TRBV12-3/TRBV12-4; D: NA; J: TRBJ2-3; size: many; DNA: TGTGCCAGCAGACCCCTGAATACGCAGTATTTT; CDR3: CASRPLNTQYF
V: TRBV2; D: NA; J: TRBJ1-4; size: many; DNA: TGTGCCAGCAGTCCGGTCCTCGGTGGTGAAAAACTGTTTTTT; CDR3: CASSPVLGGEKLFF
V: TRBV20-1; D: NA; J: TRBJ2-7; size: NA; DNA: TGCAGTGCTAGAGATAGGACAGACTACGAGCAGTACTTC; CDR3: CSARDRTDYEQYF
V: TRBV5-1; D: TRBD2; J: TRBJ2-3; size: many; DNA: TGCGCCAGCAGCGCCCAACTAGCGGGGAGCACAGATACGCAGTATTTT; CDR3: CASSAQLAGSTDTQYF
V: TRBV14; D: NA; J: TRBJ2-4; size: many; DNA: TGTGCCAGCAGCCACCAGGGAAGGAACATTCAGTACTTC; CDR3: CASSHQGRNIQYF
V: TRBV20-1; D: NA; J: TRBJ2-2; size: few; DNA: TGCAGTGCCAGAGGGCGGGACCGTGTCTTCACCGGGGAGCTGTTTTTT; CDR3: CSARGRDRVFTGELFF
V: TRBV4-1; D: NA; J: TRBJ2-1; size: few; DNA: TGCGCCAGCAGCCAAGATCTTCGCAGCCCGACCCTTGGTGAGCAGTTCTTC; CDR3: CASSQDLRSPTLGEQFF